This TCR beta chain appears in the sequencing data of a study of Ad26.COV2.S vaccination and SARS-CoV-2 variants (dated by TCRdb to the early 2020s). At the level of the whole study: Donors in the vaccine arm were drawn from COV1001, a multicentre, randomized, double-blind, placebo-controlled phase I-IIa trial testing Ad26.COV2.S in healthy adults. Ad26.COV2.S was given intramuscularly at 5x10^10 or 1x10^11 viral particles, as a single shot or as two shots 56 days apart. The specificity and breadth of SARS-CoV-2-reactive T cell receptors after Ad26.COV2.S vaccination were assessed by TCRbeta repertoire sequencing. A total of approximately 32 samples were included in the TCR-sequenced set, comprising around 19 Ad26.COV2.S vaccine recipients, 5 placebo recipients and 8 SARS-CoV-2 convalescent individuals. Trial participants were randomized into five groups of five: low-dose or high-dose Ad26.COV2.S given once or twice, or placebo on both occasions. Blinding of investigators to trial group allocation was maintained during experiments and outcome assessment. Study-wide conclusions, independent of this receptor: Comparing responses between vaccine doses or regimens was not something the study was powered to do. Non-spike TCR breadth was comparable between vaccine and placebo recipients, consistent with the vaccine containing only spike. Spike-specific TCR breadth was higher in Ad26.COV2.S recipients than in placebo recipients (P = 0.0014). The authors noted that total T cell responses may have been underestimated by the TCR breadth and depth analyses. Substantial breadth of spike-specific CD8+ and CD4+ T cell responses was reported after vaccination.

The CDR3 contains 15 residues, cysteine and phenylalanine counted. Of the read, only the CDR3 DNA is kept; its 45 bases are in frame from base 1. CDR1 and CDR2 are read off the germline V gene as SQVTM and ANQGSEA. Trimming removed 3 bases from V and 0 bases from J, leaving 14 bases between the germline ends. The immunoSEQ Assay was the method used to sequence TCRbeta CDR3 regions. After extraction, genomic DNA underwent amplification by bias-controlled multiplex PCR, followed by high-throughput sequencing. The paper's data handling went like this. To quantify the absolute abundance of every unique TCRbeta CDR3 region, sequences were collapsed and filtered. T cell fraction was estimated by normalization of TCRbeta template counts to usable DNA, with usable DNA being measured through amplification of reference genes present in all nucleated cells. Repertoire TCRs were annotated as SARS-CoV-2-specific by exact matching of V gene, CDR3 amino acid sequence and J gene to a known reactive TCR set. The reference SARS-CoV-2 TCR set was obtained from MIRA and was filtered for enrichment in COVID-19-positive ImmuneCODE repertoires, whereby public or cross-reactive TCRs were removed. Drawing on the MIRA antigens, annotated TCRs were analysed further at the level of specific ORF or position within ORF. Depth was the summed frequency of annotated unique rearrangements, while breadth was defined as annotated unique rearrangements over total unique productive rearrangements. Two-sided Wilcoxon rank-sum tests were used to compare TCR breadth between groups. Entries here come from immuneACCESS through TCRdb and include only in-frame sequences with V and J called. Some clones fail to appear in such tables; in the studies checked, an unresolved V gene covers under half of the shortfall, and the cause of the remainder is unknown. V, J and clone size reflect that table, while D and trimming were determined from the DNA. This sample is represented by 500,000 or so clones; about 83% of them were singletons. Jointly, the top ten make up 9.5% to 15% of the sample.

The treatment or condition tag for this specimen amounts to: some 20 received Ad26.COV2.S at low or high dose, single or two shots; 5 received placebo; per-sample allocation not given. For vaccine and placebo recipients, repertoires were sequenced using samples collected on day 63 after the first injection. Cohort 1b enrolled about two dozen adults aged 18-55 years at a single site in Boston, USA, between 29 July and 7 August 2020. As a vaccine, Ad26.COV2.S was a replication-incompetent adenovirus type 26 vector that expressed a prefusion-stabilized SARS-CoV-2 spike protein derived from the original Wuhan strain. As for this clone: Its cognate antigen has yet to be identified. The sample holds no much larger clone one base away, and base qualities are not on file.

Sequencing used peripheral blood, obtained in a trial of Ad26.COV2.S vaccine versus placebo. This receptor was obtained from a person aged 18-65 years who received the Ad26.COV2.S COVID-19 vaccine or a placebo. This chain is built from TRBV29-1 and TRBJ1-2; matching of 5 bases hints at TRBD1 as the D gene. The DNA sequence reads TGCAGCGTTGAGGCAGGGACTACCCCTAACTATGGCTACACCTTC. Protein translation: CSVEAGTTPNYGYTF.